A single sample gave rise to the 13 T cell receptor beta chains below, sequenced in a study of cytomegalovirus exposure and HLA in healthy donors. The PCR used 60 Vbeta and 13 Jbeta primers. The repertoire was sequenced with immunoSEQ multiplex PCR; TCRdb's copy has only in-frame clones and lacks some. The data contain more than 45,000 clones, 65% to 85% of them singletons. The material sequenced was PBMCs. The receptors here all came from a man aged 30-40 years in good health and CMV-seronegative.

This clone was seen only once. CDR3 in amino acids: CASTGSYNSPLHF. In DNA, the CDR3 is TGTGCCAGCACAGGCTCCTATAATTCACCCCTCCACTTT. V is TRBV7-2 and J is TRBJ1-6, with D unresolved. Germline V gene data show CDR1 as SGHTA and CDR2 as FQGNSA. CDR3 length: 13 residues. Trimming took 7 bases from V and 0 from J, leaving 4 bases between them.

The rearrangement joins TRBV6-1 to TRBJ1-2, with D tentatively TRBD1 (5 bases). Trimming removed 5 bases at V and 6 bases at J, with 16 bases between. Per the germline V gene, CDR1 is MNHNS and CDR2 is SASEGT. The CDR3 runs to 14 residues. The CDR3 protein is CASSPTVRANGYTF. The CDR3, as DNA: TGTGCCAGCAGTCCTACAGTCAGGGCAAATGGCTACACCTTC.

This sequence joins TRBV5-4 and TRBJ1-3; 7 positions agree with TRBD1. Trimming removed 3 bases from V and 0 bases from J; junction bases left unmatched: 6. The CDR3 totals 16 residues. Germline V gene lookup returns CDR1 SGHNT and CDR2 YYREEE (reference sequence). DNA of the CDR3: TGTGCCAGCAGCTACAGGGGACTTAGCTCTGGAAACACCATATATTTT. This encodes CASSYRGLSSGNTIYF. The complete variable domain, with remaining parts taken from reference TRBV5-4 and TRBJ1-3, reads ETGVTQSPTHLIKTRGQQVTLRCSSQSGHNTVSWYQQALGQGPQFIFQYYREEENGRGNFPPRFSGLQFPNYSSELNVNALELDDSALYLCASSYRGLSSGNTIYFGEGSWLTVV.

On this clone: The junction and the germline gene differ at one end; a read error may be behind it. The V gene is TRBV7-2, the J gene TRBJ2-7, with D possibly TRBD2 on 6 matching bases. Germline assignment: CDR1 SGHTA and CDR2 FQGNSA. The CDR3 extends over 14 amino acids. CDR3 in DNA: TGTGCCAGCACCTTAACGGGTGGAGGGTACGAGCAGTACTTC. Amino acid sequence: CASTLTGGGYEQYF. Full variable domain (outside the CDR3, taken from reference TRBV7-2 and TRBJ2-7): GAGVSQSPSNKVTEKGKDVELRCDPISGHTALYWYRQSLGQGLEFLIYFQGNSAPDKSGLPSDRFSAERTGGSVSTLTIQRTQQEDSAVYLCASTLTGGGYEQYFGPGTRLTVT.

The rearrangement links TRBV25-1 to TRBJ1-3; D is ambiguous. V lost 0 bases to trimming and J lost 1 base, with 7 bases between them. The CDR3 sequence is 15 residues long. The germline CDR1 and CDR2 sequences are MGHDK and SYGVNS. The CDR3 region is CASSEYRGSGNTIYF. The CDR3 DNA follows: TGTGCCAGCAGTGAATATCGGGGTTCTGGAAACACCATATATTTT.

This chain joins TRBV28 and TRBJ1-2; no clear D gene. CDR1 and CDR2 (germline): MDHEN, SYDVKM. The ends were cut back, 4 bases at V and 4 bases at J, with 10 bases in the middle. The CDR3 length is 13 residues. CDR3 sequence: CASSSETFYGYTF. CDR3 nucleotide sequence: TGTGCCAGCAGTTCCGAGACATTCTATGGCTACACCTTC.

V and J are TRBV6-6 and TRBJ2-5; 7 nucleotides match TRBD1. The J call may be mistaken, given a closer DNA end match to TRBJ2-7. The CDR3 covers 13 residues. The germline gives CDR1 MNHNY, CDR2 SVGAGI (reference sequence). CDR3 sequence (DNA): TGTGCCAGCAGCCCGACAGGGAACTACGAGCAGTACTTC. Encoded protein: CASSPTGNYEQYF.

The chain joins TRBV12-5 to TRBJ1-2; 9 bases map to TRBD1. Germline CDR1 is LGHNT and CDR2 is FRNRAP. The CDR3 sequence is 14 residues long. The V segment lost 6 bases and the J segment 5 bases; nucleotides outside the gene matches: 7. The CDR3 reads CASGPGQGNYGYTF. Here the CDR3 DNA reads TGTGCTAGTGGCCCAGGACAGGGGAATTATGGCTACACCTTC.

In DNA form, the CDR3 reads TGCGCCAGCAGCGTAGACAGGGGCTACGAGCAGTACTTC. Translation: CASSVDRGYEQYF. The rearrangement links TRBV5-1 to TRBJ2-5, with TRBD1 matching 8 bases. Matching the DNA end better, TRBJ2-7 makes the J call doubtful. The CDR3 sequence is 13 residues long. Germline V lookup: CDR1 SGHRS, CDR2 YFSETQ.

The chain combines TRBV18 with TRBJ2-1; TRBD1 matches at 11 bases. Losses at the gene ends were 3 bases for V and 6 bases for J; bases not matched to a gene: 1. The CDR3 totals 14 residues. Germline values: CDR1 KGHSH, CDR2 LQKENI. The CDR3: CASSPGTGGNEQFF. CDR3 in DNA: TGTGCCAGCTCACCCGGGACAGGGGGCAATGAGCAGTTCTTC. Full variable domain (outside the CDR3, taken from reference TRBV18 and TRBJ2-1): NAGVMQNPRHLVRRRGQEARLRCSPMKGHSHVYWYRQLPEEGLKFMVYLQKENIIDESGMPKERFSAEFPKEGPSILRIQQVVRGDSAAYFCASSPGTGGNEQFFGPGTRLTVL.

The rearrangement joins TRBV6-4 to TRBJ1-1; D is ambiguous. Per the germline V gene, CDR1 is MRHNA and CDR2 is SNTAGT. The CDR3 is 11 amino acids. V was cut by 7 bases and J by 7 bases, with 10 bases left in between. The CDR3 spells CASTGGSEAFF. The CDR3 region has the DNA TGTGCCAGCACCGGCGGGAGTGAAGCTTTCTTT.

The chain uses TRBV6-5 and TRBJ1-2; no clear D. Trimming took off 2 bases at V and 2 bases at J, with 6 bases between the two ends. The CDR3 consists of 13 residues. Germline-derived CDR1 and CDR2 are MNHEY and SVGAGI. The CDR3 DNA is TGTGCCAGCAGTTACGGCACAAACTATGGCTACACCTTC. This encodes CASSYGTNYGYTF.

The chain couples TRBV7-2 to TRBJ2-2; 7 bases align to TRBD2. With V trimmed by 5 bases and J by 4 bases, 7 bases remained unmatched. The CDR3 contains 15 residues. Per germline, CDR1 SGHTA and CDR2 FQGNSA. The DNA of the CDR3 is TGTGCCAGCAGCGACCAAGGGAGGGGCACCGGGGAGCTGTTTTTT. Translation gives CASSDQGRGTGELFF.